This entry lists 17 T cell receptor beta chains sequenced from one sample in a study of T cells after posttransplantation cyclophosphamide. Busulfan-fludarabine conditioning, marrow transplant, and cyclophosphamide on days +3 and +4 were administered. Method: immunoSEQ multiplex PCR; TCRdb's copy keeps in-frame clones and lacks some. The data show some 20,000 clones, roughly 72% seen once. Material: PBMCs, obtained after an allogeneic stem cell transplant with post-transplant cyclophosphamide. The receptors were gathered from a young adult male patient who received an allogeneic stem cell transplant from a related donor, was CMV-positive, and had acute GVHD only. Some T cells may arise from the graft donor.

V gene TRBV6-5 combines with J gene TRBJ1-5; D gene unclear. Germline V gives CDR1 MNHEY, CDR2 SVGAGI. The ends were cut back, 4 bases at V and 4 bases at J, with 8 bases in the middle. The CDR3 extends over 13 amino acids. CDR3 nucleotide sequence: TGTGCCAGCAGTTTACAGCAGAATCAGCCCCAGCATTTT. Its translation is CASSLQQNQPQHF.

This chain connects TRBV10-3 to TRBJ1-2, with 9 nucleotides matching TRBD1. CDR3 length: 13 residues. The J segment lost 8 bases and the V segment lost 6 bases, leaving 7 bases of the junction unmatched. CDR1 and CDR2 from the germline V gene are ENHRY and SYGVKD. This CDR3 reads CAIREDRGGGYTF. The CDR3 coding sequence is TGTGCCATCAGAGAGGACAGGGGAGGCGGCTACACCTTC.

V is TRBV4-1 and J is TRBJ1-1; the match to TRBD1 covers 7 bases. The CDR3 has 15 residues. Germline CDR1 MGHRA, CDR2 YSYEKL. The V gene end was trimmed by 2 bases and the J gene end by 7 bases; junction bases not matched to a gene: 10. The CDR3 sequence is CASSQHYRGLGEAFF. In DNA, the CDR3 is TGCGCCAGCAGCCAACATTACAGGGGACTCGGTGAAGCTTTCTTT.

V and J are TRBV28 and TRBJ1-5, with 8 bases lining up with TRBD1. The CDR3 is 19 residues long. V was pared by 5 bases and J by 6 bases, with 21 bases of the junction left unmatched. Germline V CDR1 and CDR2: MDHEN, SYDVKM. The CDR3 sequence: CASSLMTPLDRGWAQPQHF. Written as DNA, the CDR3 is TGTGCCAGCAGTCTAATGACTCCCCTCGACAGGGGTTGGGCTCAGCCCCAGCATTTT. Full variable domain (remainder filled in from reference TRBV28 and TRBJ1-5): DVKVTQSSRYLVKRTGEKVFLECVQDMDHENMFWYRQDPGLGLRLIYFSYDVKMKEKGDIPEGYSVSREKKERFSLILESASTNQTSMYLCASSLMTPLDRGWAQPQHFGDGTRLSIL.

The chain combines TRBV9 with TRBJ2-7; a possible D gene is TRBD2 (6 bases). V was clipped by 0 bases and J by 4 bases, with 11 bases between them. The CDR3 is 14 amino acids. Germline lookup yields CDR1 SGDLS and CDR2 YYNGEE. CDR3 DNA: TGTGCCAGCAGCGTAGCTGCGGGGATGTACGAGCAGTACTTC. Translation: CASSVAAGMYEQYF.

This clone was observed a few times. The chain links TRBV5-1 to TRBJ1-1, with D possibly matching TRBD1 (6 bases). The V end lost 1 base, the J end lost 1 base, and 14 bases lay between the germline ends. CDR1 is SGHRS and CDR2 is YFSETQ in the germline V gene. The CDR3 runs 16 residues. The CDR3 DNA follows: TGCGCCAGCAGCTTGAGACAGGCGCCCGGGAACACTGAAGCTTTCTTT. This gives the protein CASSLRQAPGNTEAFF.

The chain recombines TRBV15 with TRBJ1-1; D ambiguous. This CDR3 is 14 amino acids long. Germline CDR1 LNHNV, CDR2 YYDKDF (reference sequence). Trimming took off 0 bases at V and 4 bases at J, with 9 bases between the two ends. CDR3 sequence reads: CATSRDPEVTEAFF. CDR3 in DNA: TGTGCCACCAGCAGAGATCCCGAGGTCACTGAAGCTTTCTTT.

J is TRBJ2-3 and V is TRBV5-1, with a weak D call TRBD2 (5 bases). V lost 0 bases and J lost 0, with 5 bases in between. Germline values: CDR1 SGHRS, CDR2 YFSETQ. The length of the CDR3 is 14 residues. The CDR3 DNA reads as TGCGCCAGCAGCTTGGGGACTAGCACAGATACGCAGTATTTT. Translated: CASSLGTSTDTQYF.

This clone has just a few counts. The chain links TRBV2 to TRBJ1-6; TRBD1 matches at 7 bases. The CDR3 loop spans 17 amino acids. V was pared by 6 bases and J by 0 bases, with 8 bases of the junction left unmatched. Germline CDR1 and CDR2: SNHLY and FYNNEI. The DNA for the CDR3 is TGTGCCAGCAGCGGGACAGTACTGAGCTCCTATAATTCACCCCTCCACTTT. It is translated as CASSGTVLSSYNSPLHF.

The rearrangement joins TRBV4-2 to TRBJ1-2; D remains ambiguous. Trimming shortened V by 1 base and J by 5 bases, and 8 bases separated the two germline ends. From germline, CDR1 is LGHNA and CDR2 YNFKEQ. CDR3 length: 13 amino acids. The CDR3 sequence is CASSQAFLYGYTF. CDR3 coding DNA: TGTGCCAGCAGCCAAGCCTTCCTATATGGCTACACCTTC.

This rearrangement joins TRBV7-2 to TRBJ1-3; D is ambiguous. The germline V and J ends were trimmed by 1 base and 0 bases, with 4 bases remaining between them. The length of the CDR3 is 14 residues. Germline CDR1 reads SGHTA; CDR2 reads FQGNSA. The CDR3 DNA follows: TGTGCCAGCAGCTTAGTCAGCTCTGGAAACACCATATATTTT. Protein product: CASSLVSSGNTIYF. Filled out from reference TRBV7-2 and TRBJ1-3, the complete variable domain reads GAGVSQSPSNKVTEKGKDVELRCDPISGHTALYWYRQSLGQGLEFLIYFQGNSAPDKSGLPSDRFSAERTGGSVSTLTIQRTQQEDSAVYLCASSLVSSGNTIYFGEGSWLTVV.

V usage is TRBV5-1 and J usage is TRBJ2-2; TRBD1 matches at 12 bases. This CDR3 contains 16 residues. Looked up from germline, CDR1 is SGHRS and CDR2 is YFSETQ. After removal of 4 bases from V and 4 bases from J, the junction contained 5 bases not matched to a gene. The CDR3: CASSGLGQGATGELFF. CDR3 nucleotides: TGCGCCAGCAGCGGTTTGGGACAGGGGGCCACCGGGGAGCTGTTTTTT. The full variable domain, rest sourced from reference TRBV5-1 and TRBJ2-2, is KAGVTQTPRYLIKTRGQQVTLSCSPISGHRSVSWYQQTPGQGLQFLFEYFSETQRNKGNFPGRFSGRQFSNSRSEMNVSTLELGDSALYLCASSGLGQGATGELFFGEGSRLTVL.

The chain recombines TRBV9 with TRBJ1-2; 8 positions agree with TRBD1. The CDR3 has 14 amino acids. With V trimmed by 4 bases and J by 8 bases, 10 bases remained unmatched. Germline CDR1 and CDR2: SGDLS and YYNGEE. Here the CDR3 DNA reads TGTGCCAGCAGCCCTCGTTTGGGGGACAGGGGCTACACCTTC. The encoded protein is CASSPRLGDRGYTF. The variable domain in full, completed from reference TRBV9 and TRBJ1-2, reads DSGVTQTPKHLITATGQRVTLRCSPRSGDLSVYWYQQSLDQGLQFLIQYYNGEERAKGNILERFSAQQFPDLHSELNLSSLELGDSALYFCASSPRLGDRGYTFGSGTRLTVV.

This clone was counted only a few times. The chain employs TRBV5-4 and TRBJ2-1; 10 bases are a match to TRBD1. The CDR3 has 14 residues. V was pared by 2 bases and J by 9 bases, with 5 bases of the junction left unmatched. The germline CDR1 and CDR2 sequences are SGHNT and YYREEE (reference sequence). The chain's CDR3 is CASSLGTGESEQFF. The CDR3 bases are TGTGCCAGCAGCTTAGGGACAGGGGAGAGTGAGCAGTTCTTC.

CDR3 coding DNA: TGTGCCAGCAGCCGAGACAGGGTTAGAGAGACCCAGTACTTC. Translating gives CASSRDRVRETQYF. The genes are TRBV7-2 and TRBJ2-5; 7 positions match TRBD1. The V segment lost 5 bases and the J segment 4 bases; nucleotides outside the gene matches: 7. CDR1 and CDR2 (germline): SGHTA, FQGNSA. This CDR3 comprises 14 residues.

The chain couples TRBV28 to TRBJ1-1; D might be TRBD1 (5 bases). This CDR3 is 14 amino acids long. V was cut by 6 bases and J by 0 bases, with 11 bases left in between. CDR1 and CDR2 from the germline V gene are MDHEN and SYDVKM. The CDR3 sequence: CASSPQALNTEAFF. The CDR3 DNA reads as TGTGCCAGCAGCCCACAGGCGTTGAACACTGAAGCTTTCTTT.

The chain carries TRBV18 and TRBJ2-1; a possible D gene is TRBD2 (5 bases). Germline V gene sequence: CDR1 KGHSH, CDR2 LQKENI. Trimming stripped 3 bases from V and 6 bases from J, with 12 bases between. CDR3 length: 14 amino acids. The CDR3 nucleotides are TGTGCCAGCTCACCTGAACTTGGAGGCAATGAGCAGTTCTTC. This codes for CASSPELGGNEQFF.